The 23 T cell receptor beta chains listed next were all sequenced from one sample in a study of early T cells in non-severe SARS-CoV-2 infection. Via MiXCR, TCRdb re-called the 5' RACE reads, giving one row per CDR3 protein. Of 85,000 to 90,000 distinct CDR3 sequences in the sample, roughly 14% are singletons; the top ten hold 5.5% to 8%. What was sequenced was whole blood. The receptors originated from an adult who was a healthcare worker with PCR-confirmed SARS-CoV-2 infection or an uninfected control (not recorded which).

This clonotype came up a few times. V usage is TRBV12-3 or TRBV12-4 and J usage is TRBJ2-1, with a possible D match to TRBD1 (8 bases). The ends were cut back, 5 bases at V and 8 bases at J, with 19 bases in the middle. The CDR3 is 15 amino acids. The CDR3 coding sequence is TGTGCCAGCAGTGCTACAGGGGGGGTCCCCCATGAGCAGTTCTTC. Its protein product is CASSATGGVPHEQFF.

V usage is TRBV4-2 and J usage is TRBJ2-2; D gene ambiguous. Per the germline V gene, CDR1 is LGHNA and CDR2 is YNFKEQ. The CDR3 spans 15 residues. V lost 1 base and J 2 bases, leaving 8 bases between the germline ends. CDR3 sequence (DNA): TGTGCCAGCAGCCAAGGGTCTAGAAACACCGGGGAGCTGTTTTTT. Its translation: CASSQGSRNTGELFF.

This clonotype was observed at least ten times. This chain's CDR3 is CASSYLTSGSNNEQFF. The CDR3 coding sequence is TGTGCCAGCAGTTACCTTACTAGCGGGAGCAACAATGAGCAGTTCTTC. The rearrangement links TRBV6-5 to TRBJ2-1; TRBD2 agrees at 11 bases. Germline lookup yields CDR1 MNHEY and CDR2 SVGAGI. The CDR3 extends over 16 amino acids. The V segment lost 2 bases and the J segment 5 bases; nucleotides outside the gene matches: 5.

This clonotype came up a few times. The chain has TRBV5-1 and TRBJ1-1; 9 bases fit TRBD1. This CDR3 is built from 13 residues. Germline lookup yields CDR1 SGHRS and CDR2 YFSETQ. The V segment lost 1 base and the J segment 8 bases; nucleotides outside the gene matches: 3. The CDR3 loop is CASSLSGQGEAFF. In nucleotides, the CDR3 is TGCGCCAGCAGCTTGTCGGGACAGGGAGAAGCTTTCTTT.

This clonotype occurred many times. The chain is built from TRBV28 and TRBJ2-6, with D perhaps TRBD2 (5 bases). There are 15 residues in the CDR3. CDR1 and CDR2 (germline): MDHEN, SYDVKM. Trimming stripped 6 bases from V and 0 bases from J, with 9 bases between. The CDR3 DNA follows: TGTGCCAGCAGCTTAGGGAGCTCTGGGGCCAACGTCCTGACTTTC. Translation: CASSLGSSGANVLTF.

The V and J genes are TRBV29-1 and TRBJ2-2; 7 bases match TRBD2. Trimming removed 7 bases from V and 2 bases from J; junction bases left unmatched: 7. This CDR3 has 14 residues. CDR1 and CDR2 from the germline V gene are SQVTM and ANQGSEA. The CDR3 here is CSASPGLNTGELFF. The DNA of the CDR3 is TGCAGCGCTTCTCCGGGACTAAACACCGGGGAGCTGTTTTTT.

This clonotype showed up many times. The CDR3 DNA follows: TGTGCTAGTGGTTTAAAGGGAAACACCATATATTTT. It codes for CASGLKGNTIYF. V and J are TRBV12-5 and TRBJ1-3; D gene ambiguous. CDR1 LGHNT and CDR2 FRNRAP come from the germline V gene. This CDR3 contains 12 residues. Deletions cut 3 bases from V and 4 bases from J, with 4 bases between. The variable domain in full, with the rest retrieved from reference TRBV12-5 and TRBJ1-3, is DARVTQTPRHKVTEMGQEVTMRCQPILGHNTVFWYRQTMMQGLELLAYFRNRAPLDDSGMPKDRFSAEMPDATLATLKIQPSEPRDSAVYFCASGLKGNTIYFGEGSWLTVV.

This clonotype was found a few times. The chain uses TRBV3-1 and TRBJ1-1; a possible D gene is TRBD1 (5 bases). The CDR3 has 11 residues. Germline V gene sequence: CDR1 LGHDT, CDR2 YNNKEL (reference sequence). The V end was cut by 6 bases, the J end by 8 bases, with 10 bases between. CDR3 loop: CASRGGVEAFF. DNA of the CDR3: TGTGCCAGCAGGGGGGGGGTCGAAGCTTTCTTT.

The table lists this clonotype with a few counts. This rearrangement joins TRBV18 to TRBJ1-4, with a possible D match to TRBD1 (5 bases). The V and J ends lost 3 bases and 6 bases respectively, with 11 bases between them. Germline CDR1 is KGHSH and CDR2 is LQKENI. This CDR3 contains 14 residues. The CDR3 region has the DNA TGTGCCAGCTCACCGGGACGGCCGGATGAAAAACTGTTTTTT. It translates to CASSPGRPDEKLFF.

The genes are TRBV18 and TRBJ1-6; 7 bases map to TRBD1. Germline V gives CDR1 KGHSH, CDR2 LQKENI. V lost 6 bases, J lost 5 bases, and 4 bases stayed unmatched. The CDR3 covers 14 residues. CDR3 DNA: TGTGCCAGCTCGCCCGGGACAGATAATTCACCCCTCCACTTT. Residues: CASSPGTDNSPLHF. The full variable domain, in which reference TRBV18 and TRBJ1-6 provide the parts outside the CDR3, is NAGVMQNPRHLVRRRGQEARLRCSPMKGHSHVYWYRQLPEEGLKFMVYLQKENIIDESGMPKERFSAEFPKEGPSILRIQQVVRGDSAAYFCASSPGTDNSPLHFGNGTRLTVT.

CDR3 DNA: TGTGCCAGCAGTTGGGGGACAGGGGCCTTCTCCTACGAGCAGTACTTC. Translation: CASSWGTGAFSYEQYF. The gene calls are TRBV12-3 or TRBV12-4 and TRBJ2-7, with 10 positions matching TRBD1. Trimming cost V 4 bases and J 0 bases; bases outside gene matches: 6. This CDR3 has 16 amino acids.

This clonotype was counted at least ten times. The V gene is TRBV4-1, the J gene TRBJ2-7; tentative D call: TRBD2 (5 bases). The CDR3 has 14 amino acids. CDR1 is MGHRA, CDR2 YSYEKL, per germline. Trimming removed 4 bases at V and 1 base at J, with 11 bases between. Written as DNA, the CDR3 is TGCGCCAGCAGCCCTTCAGCGGATTCCTACGAGCAGTACTTC. Translated: CASSPSADSYEQYF.

This clonotype has a count of ten or more. V usage is TRBV7-6 and J usage is TRBJ2-3; D not certain. The germline CDR1 and CDR2 sequences are SGHVS and FNYEAQ. The ends were cut back, 11 bases at V and 2 bases at J, with 14 bases in the middle. The CDR3 runs 13 residues. CDR3 residues: CASGATLTDTQYF. The CDR3, as DNA: TGTGCCTCGGGCGCCACCCTCACAGATACGCAGTATTTT.

The CDR3 sequence: CASSITGGAEAFF. CDR3 nucleotide sequence: TGTGCCAGCAGTATTACAGGGGGTGCTGAAGCTTTCTTT. The chain is built from TRBV6-5 and TRBJ1-1; 8 positions agree with TRBD1. CDR3 size: 13 residues. J lost 6 bases, V lost 5 bases, and 5 bases had no gene match. Germline CDR1 reads MNHEY; CDR2 reads SVGAGI.

This clonotype was seen at least ten times. The chain has TRBV28 and TRBJ2-7; D might be TRBD2 (6 bases). Per the germline V gene, CDR1 is MDHEN and CDR2 is SYDVKM. This CDR3 is 14 amino acids long. The V end lost 3 bases, the J end lost 7 bases, and 16 bases lay between the germline ends. The CDR3 loop is CASSLVGGALEQYF. CDR3 nucleotide sequence: TGTGCCAGCAGTTTGGTGGGAGGAGCGTTGGAGCAGTACTTC. The complete variable domain, with remaining parts taken from reference TRBV28 and TRBJ2-7, reads DVKVTQSSRYLVKRTGEKVFLECVQDMDHENMFWYRQDPGLGLRLIYFSYDVKMKEKGDIPEGYSVSREKKERFSLILESASTNQTSMYLCASSLVGGALEQYFGPGTRLTVT.

In this sample, this clonotype turned up a few times. V gene TRBV27 combines with J gene TRBJ2-7; 8 nucleotides agree with TRBD2. Trimming cost V 5 bases and J 1 base; bases outside gene matches: 10. CDR1 is MNHEY and CDR2 is SMNVEV in the germline V gene (reference sequence). The CDR3 sequence is 16 residues long. The CDR3 coding sequence is TGTGCCAGCAGTCTCTCCGGACTAGCCCCGTCCTACGAGCAGTACTTC. Its translation: CASSLSGLAPSYEQYF.

The chain couples TRBV4-1 to TRBJ2-5; D tentatively fits TRBD1 or TRBD2 (5 bases each). The CDR3 loop spans 15 amino acids. Germline CDR1 MGHRA, CDR2 YSYEKL. Trimming took 2 bases from V and 5 from J, leaving 15 bases between them. CDR3 in amino acids: CASSQPSTGGETQYF. The DNA for the CDR3 is TGCGCCAGCAGCCAACCGTCAACTGGGGGTGAGACCCAGTACTTC.

This clonotype was detected a few times. This sequence joins TRBV20-1 and TRBJ1-3; D possibly corresponds to TRBD1 (5 bases). Trimming took off 5 bases at V and 3 bases at J, with 14 bases between the two ends. The CDR3 has 14 amino acids. Germline V lookup: CDR1 DFQATT, CDR2 SNEGSKA (reference sequence). The DNA for the CDR3 is TGCAGTGCTGATCCAGGGCAGTATGGAAACACCATATATTTT. Translating gives CSADPGQYGNTIYF.

The J gene is TRBJ2-7, the V gene TRBV29-1; the match to TRBD1 covers 7 bases. J was trimmed by 6 bases and V by 6 bases; bases with no gene match: 8. Germline CDR1 is SQVTM and CDR2 is ANQGSEA. The CDR3 is made up of 12 amino acids. CDR3 nucleotides: TGCAGCGTCGGGACAGCTTCCGGCGAGCAGTACTTC. This codes for CSVGTASGEQYF.

The CDR3 coding sequence is TGTGCCAGCTCCGACGACGCGCAGCCCCAGCATTTT. Its protein product is CASSDDAQPQHF. The genes are TRBV2 and TRBJ1-5; D ambiguous. The CDR3 is 12 residues long. Trimming took off 8 bases at V and 7 bases at J, with 12 bases between the two ends. CDR1 SNHLY and CDR2 FYNNEI come from the germline V gene.

The sample holds many counts of this clonotype. The rearrangement uses TRBV29-1 and TRBJ2-2, with 7 bases fitting TRBD2. Germline V gene lookup returns CDR1 SQVTM and CDR2 ANQGSEA. J gave up 3 bases and V 6 bases, and 7 bases lay outside the gene matches. This CDR3 is built from 14 residues. In nucleotides, the CDR3 is TGCAGCGTAAAAGGACTAGTCCACACCGGGGAGCTGTTTTTT. Residues: CSVKGLVHTGELFF.

The chain employs TRBV29-1 and TRBJ2-5, with 11 bases aligning to TRBD1. There are 12 residues in the CDR3. Germline loops: CDR1 SQVTM, CDR2 ANQGSEA. V dropped 7 bases and J dropped 13; count of bases not matched to a gene: 11. The CDR3 coding sequence is TGCAGCGCTGGAGGACAGGGGGCTGTTCCGTACTTC. It codes for CSAGGQGAVPYF.

The chain is built from TRBV20-1 and TRBJ2-7; D not certain. Germline loops: CDR1 DFQATT, CDR2 SNEGSKA (reference sequence). With 1 base removed from V and 3 bases from J, the gap between germline ends came to 10 bases. This CDR3 is 13 amino acids long. The DNA for the CDR3 is TGCAGTGCTAGAGGGGCCAAGCACTACGAGCAGTACTTC. Translation: CSARGAKHYEQYF.